The clone carrying this TCR beta chain has a handful of counts. The target antigen is unknown. Together with a sample-barcoded 5' primer, a J-beta primer mix was included in a second PCR lasting roughly 6 to 12 cycles. TCRdb analysed the 5' RACE reads with MiXCR anew, one entry per CDR3 protein. The sample lists 1 million or so distinct CDR3 sequences, 35% to 50% occurring once. V lost 4 bases and J 0 bases, leaving 14 bases between the germline ends. Germline values: CDR1 MNHEY, CDR2 SMNVEV (reference sequence). The CDR3 covers 16 residues. Total RNA was isolated from each sample in quantities of at least 6 micrograms. These data belong to a study of blood T cells in healthy people across ages. About the research overall: Per every two T cells, about one barcoded beta molecule was captured by template switching. Points from the study as a whole: Reliance upon unsorted PBMCs precluded definitive naive versus antigen-experienced comparison.

The sequenced sample consisted of blood. This TCR came from an older woman in good health. This chain uses TRBV27 with TRBJ2-3, with a weak D call TRBD1 (5 bases). The CDR3 sequence: CASSSPRGASTDTQYF. The CDR3 coding sequence is TGTGCCAGCAGTTCCCCCCGTGGGGCAAGCACAGATACGCAGTATTTT.